Listed below are T cell receptor beta chains from one sample, sequenced in a study of blood T cell repertoires in COVID-19. Assay used: immunoSEQ multiplex PCR; TCRdb lists only in-frame clones, some missing. The sample lists about 74,000 clones, about 86% occurring once. Input material: peripheral blood. These receptor sequences come from a woman of 80 years or more with acute or convalescent COVID-19. CDR3s include the opening cysteine and the closing phenylalanine or tryptophan. The D gene is left open where the match is weak. Clone size appears in some rows only: once, few, many, or a class for an expanded clone.

CASRDRAGSTEAFF,TGTGCCAGCAGGGACAGGGCGGGAAGCACTGAAGCTTTCTTT,TRBJ1-1,TRBD1,TRBV3-1/TRBV3-2,NA
CASSLRQGSSGANVLTF,TGTGCCAGCAGCTTACGGCAGGGAAGCTCTGGGGCCAACGTCCTGACTTTC,TRBJ2-6,NA,TRBV7-9,NA
CASSSGGWTGDEQFF,TGCGCCAGCAGCTCCGGGGGATGGACAGGGGATGAGCAGTTCTTC,TRBJ2-1,TRBD1,TRBV5-1,NA
CASSLGFGAGGQETQYF,TGTGCCAGCAGCTTGGGCTTCGGAGCGGGAGGGCAAGAGACCCAGTACTTC,TRBJ2-5,TRBD2,TRBV5-6,NA
CASSTPRGGNTEAFF,TGTGCCAGTAGTACGCCCAGGGGCGGGAACACTGAAGCTTTCTTT,TRBJ1-1,NA,TRBV19,few
CAWSYGGEGYTF,TGTGCCTGGAGTTATGGAGGGGAGGGCTACACCTTC,TRBJ1-2,NA,TRBV30,once
CASSHHDRVNTEAFF,TGTGCCAGCAGCCACCATGACAGGGTGAACACTGAAGCTTTCTTT,TRBJ1-1,TRBD1,TRBV3-1/TRBV3-2,once
CASRSFSGTSRGGYEQYF,TGCGCCAGCAGATCATTCAGCGGGACTTCAAGGGGCGGCTACGAGCAGTACTTC,TRBJ2-7,TRBD2,TRBV5-1,NA
CASGPQTQETQYF,TGTGCTAGTGGCCCTCAGACTCAAGAGACCCAGTACTTC,TRBJ2-5,NA,TRBV12-5,NA
CASSFTGGSEKLFF,TGTGCCAGCAGCTTCACAGGGGGCAGTGAAAAACTGTTTTTT,TRBJ1-4,TRBD1,TRBV7-9,NA
CAWTGQGAYEQYF,TGTGCCTGGACCGGACAGGGGGCATACGAGCAGTACTTC,TRBJ2-7,TRBD1,TRBV30,NA
CASSRTRTGPTNTGELFF,TGTGCCAGCAGCCGAACGAGGACAGGGCCTACGAACACCGGGGAGCTGTTTTTT,TRBJ2-2,TRBD1,TRBV3-1/TRBV3-2,NA
CASSPPRGFGDTEAFF,TGTGCCAGCTCACCACCGAGGGGGTTTGGCGACACTGAAGCTTTCTTT,TRBJ1-1,NA,TRBV18,NA
CASSLVQATGELFF,TGTGCCAGCAGCTTAGTACAGGCTACCGGGGAGCTGTTTTTT,TRBJ2-2,NA,TRBV7-2,NA
CATSRDPTGRGDQPQHF,TGTGCCACCAGCAGAGACCCGACAGGGAGAGGAGACCAGCCCCAGCATTTT,TRBJ1-5,TRBD1,TRBV15,NA
CAISDQGDEQYF,TGTGCCATCAGTGATCAGGGGGACGAGCAGTACTTC,TRBJ2-7,TRBD1,TRBV10-3,NA
CASSSGTSALYNEQFF,TGTGCCAGCAGTTCCGGGACTAGCGCATTATACAATGAGCAGTTCTTC,TRBJ2-1,TRBD2,TRBV11-3,once
CASSLAGGRVQFF,TGTGCCAGCAGCTTAGCGGGCGGGAGGGTGCAGTTCTTC,TRBJ2-1,TRBD2,TRBV7-2,NA
CASSTDSQPSYEQYF,TGTGCCAGCAGTACGGACAGCCAACCCTCCTACGAGCAGTACTTC,TRBJ2-7,NA,TRBV6-6,NA
CATAELSNTGELFF,TGTGCCACGGCGGAACTATCGAACACCGGGGAGCTGTTTTTT,TRBJ2-2,NA,TRBV15,NA
CAWAPQVTGELFF,TGTGCCTGGGCCCCACAGGTTACCGGGGAGCTGTTTTTT,TRBJ2-2,NA,TRBV30,NA
CASSGNYEQYF,TGTGCCAGCAGCGGCAACTACGAGCAGTACTTC,TRBJ2-7,NA,TRBV7-2,NA
CASSRQGGGTEAFF,TGTGCCAGCAGCCGACAGGGAGGAGGGACTGAAGCTTTCTTT,TRBJ1-1,TRBD1,TRBV11-2,NA
CASSISGGTGELFF,TGTGCCAGTAGTATAAGCGGGGGGACCGGGGAGCTGTTTTTT,TRBJ2-2,TRBD2,TRBV19,few
CASSQVAGTLLNEQFF,TGTGCCAGCAGCCAGGTAGCGGGGACGCTCCTTAATGAGCAGTTCTTC,TRBJ2-1,TRBD2,TRBV3-1/TRBV3-2,once
CASSNSGGRYNEQFF,TGTGCCAGTAGTAATAGCGGGGGCAGATACAATGAGCAGTTCTTC,TRBJ2-1,TRBD2,TRBV19,NA
CASSARQNQPQHF,TGTGCCAGTAGTGCACGACAGAATCAGCCCCAGCATTTT,TRBJ1-5,NA,TRBV19,NA
CASSPGSSYEQYF,TGCGCCAGCAGCCCGGGAAGTTCCTACGAGCAGTACTTC,TRBJ2-7,NA,TRBV5-1,NA
CASSLAVRGSNQPQHF,TGTGCCAGCAGCTTGGCCGTGAGGGGGAGCAATCAGCCCCAGCATTTT,TRBJ1-5,NA,TRBV5-5,NA
CASRWQGPLYGYTF,TGTGCCAGCAGGTGGCAGGGGCCCCTCTATGGCTACACCTTC,TRBJ1-2,NA,TRBV5-6,NA
CASNRGDYGYTF,TGTGCCAGTAATCGGGGGGACTATGGCTACACCTTC,TRBJ1-2,NA,TRBV19,NA
CASSRQGNTEAFF,TGTGCCAGCAGCAGACAGGGCAACACTGAAGCTTTCTTT,TRBJ1-1,TRBD1,TRBV11-3,NA
CASSLQWDRAYEQYF,TGTGCCAGCAGCCTCCAGTGGGACAGGGCCTACGAGCAGTACTTC,TRBJ2-7,TRBD1,TRBV4-2,NA
CASSQGAGLNRYGYTF,TGTGCCAGCAGCCAAGGGGCAGGGTTGAATAGGTATGGCTACACCTTC,TRBJ1-2,NA,TRBV3-1/TRBV3-2,NA
CASGWGQGNEKLFF,TGTGCCAGCGGTTGGGGACAGGGGAATGAAAAACTGTTTTTT,TRBJ1-4,TRBD1,TRBV6-2/TRBV6-3,NA
CASSIVAGGPVNEQFF,TGTGCCAGCAGTATTGTAGCGGGGGGGCCGGTCAATGAGCAGTTCTTC,TRBJ2-1,TRBD2,TRBV5-6,NA
CASSQEWGTENYEQYF,TGCGCCAGCAGCCAAGAATGGGGGACAGAGAATTACGAGCAGTACTTC,TRBJ2-7,TRBD1,TRBV4-1,NA